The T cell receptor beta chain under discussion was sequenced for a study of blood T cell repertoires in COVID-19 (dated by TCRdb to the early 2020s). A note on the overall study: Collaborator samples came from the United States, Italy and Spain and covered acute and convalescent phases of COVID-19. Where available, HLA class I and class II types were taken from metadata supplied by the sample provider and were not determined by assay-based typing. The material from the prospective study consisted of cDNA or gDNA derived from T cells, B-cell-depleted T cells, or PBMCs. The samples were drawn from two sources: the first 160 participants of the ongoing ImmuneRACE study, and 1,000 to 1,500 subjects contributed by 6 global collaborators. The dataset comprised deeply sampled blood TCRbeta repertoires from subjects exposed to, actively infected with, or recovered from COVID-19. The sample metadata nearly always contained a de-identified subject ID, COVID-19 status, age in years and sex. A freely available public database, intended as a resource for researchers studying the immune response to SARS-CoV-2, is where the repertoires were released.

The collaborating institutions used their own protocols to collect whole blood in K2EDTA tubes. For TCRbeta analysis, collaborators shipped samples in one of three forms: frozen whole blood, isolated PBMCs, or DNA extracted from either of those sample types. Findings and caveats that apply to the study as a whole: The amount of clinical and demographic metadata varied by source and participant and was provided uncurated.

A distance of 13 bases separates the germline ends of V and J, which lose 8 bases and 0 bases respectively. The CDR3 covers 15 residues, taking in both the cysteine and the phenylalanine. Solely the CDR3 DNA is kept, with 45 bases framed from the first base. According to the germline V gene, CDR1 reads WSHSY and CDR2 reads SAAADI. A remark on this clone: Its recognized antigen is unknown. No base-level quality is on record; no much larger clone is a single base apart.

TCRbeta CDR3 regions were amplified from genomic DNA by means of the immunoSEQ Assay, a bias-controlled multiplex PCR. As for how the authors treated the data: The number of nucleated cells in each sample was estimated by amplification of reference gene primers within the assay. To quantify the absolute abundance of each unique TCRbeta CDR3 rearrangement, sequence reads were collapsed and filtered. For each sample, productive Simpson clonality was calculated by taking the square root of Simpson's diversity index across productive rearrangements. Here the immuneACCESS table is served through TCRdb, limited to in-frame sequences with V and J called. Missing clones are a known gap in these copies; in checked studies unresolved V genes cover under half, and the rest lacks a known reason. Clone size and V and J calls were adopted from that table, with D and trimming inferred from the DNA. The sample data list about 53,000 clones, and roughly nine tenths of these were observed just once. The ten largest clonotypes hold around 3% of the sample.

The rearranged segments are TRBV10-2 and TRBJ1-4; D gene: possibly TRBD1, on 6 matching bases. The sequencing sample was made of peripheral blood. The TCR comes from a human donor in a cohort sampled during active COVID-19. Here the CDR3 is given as CASSPTGTTNEKLFF. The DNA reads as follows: TGCGCCAGCTCACCGACAGGTACAACTAATGAAAAACTGTTTTTT.